These T cell receptor beta chains were read from a single sample in a study of blood T cell repertoires in COVID-19. Clones were read by immunoSEQ multiplex PCR, and TCRdb kept only the in-frame ones, dropping some. This sample has just over 20,000 clones; about 88% occur once, and the top ten carry roughly 11%. The sequenced sample was peripheral blood. These receptors were obtained from a human donor in a cohort sampled during active COVID-19. Both conserved end residues are part of each CDR3. Each record gives: V gene, J gene, clone size, CDR3 protein. The size field is filled for only some rows; it gives once, few, many or a size class.

V: TRBV14
J: TRBJ2-1
size: -
CDR3: CASSNLRGRVYNEQFF

V: TRBV5-1
J: TRBJ1-3
size: -
CDR3: CASSLGQVGSGNTIYF

V: TRBV7-2
J: TRBJ1-1
size: -
CDR3: CASSLRQGGGTEAFF

V: TRBV7-2
J: TRBJ2-7
size: -
CDR3: CASSLSRYEQYF

V: TRBV7-8
J: TRBJ1-5
size: once
CDR3: CASSPGQGVFNQPQHF

V: TRBV28
J: TRBJ1-2
size: once
CDR3: CASRAGPNFYGYTF

V: TRBV5-1
J: TRBJ2-5
size: -
CDR3: CASSPATGGQETQYF

V: TRBV10-1
J: TRBJ2-3
size: -
CDR3: CASSEWARSTDTQYF

V: TRBV27
J: TRBJ2-1
size: -
CDR3: CASSLTPRNEQFF

V: TRBV4-1
J: TRBJ2-7
size: few
CDR3: CASSHPLRGTGASYEQYF

V: TRBV6-4
J: TRBJ2-5
size: -
CDR3: CASSPSGSSRCQETQYF

V: TRBV7-9
J: TRBJ2-3
size: -
CDR3: CASSLASRTDTQYF

V: TRBV5-5
J: TRBJ2-1
size: -
CDR3: CASTNRNNEQFF

V: TRBV10-3
J: TRBJ1-1
size: -
CDR3: CAISESRRATEAFF

V: TRBV6-5
J: TRBJ2-7
size: -
CDR3: CASEPGQSIVQQYF

V: TRBV3-1/TRBV3-2
J: TRBJ2-5
size: once
CDR3: CASSQGVLAGAGQETQYF

V: TRBV3-1/TRBV3-2
J: TRBJ2-6
size: once
CDR3: CASSQAPRGSGANVLTF

V: TRBV7-2
J: TRBJ2-7
size: -
CDR3: CASSLRWAEQYF

V: TRBV5-1
J: TRBJ2-7
size: few
CDR3: CASSLLAGGHWYF

V: TRBV5-1
J: TRBJ2-7
size: few
CDR3: CASSLTRGPYEQYF

V: TRBV6-1
J: TRBJ2-1
size: medium-sized
CDR3: CASSEGDEGNNEQFF

V: TRBV5-8
J: TRBJ1-1
size: -
CDR3: CASSLLSGEAFF

V: TRBV5-1
J: TRBJ2-5
size: -
CDR3: CASSLAQQKETQYF

V: TRBV18
J: TRBJ2-3
size: -
CDR3: CASSLNALAGVGTDTQYF

V: TRBV10-3
J: TRBJ1-2
size: -
CDR3: CAISGNSPTANYGYTF

V: TRBV11-2
J: TRBJ1-4
size: -
CDR3: CASSPRQGVDEKLFF

V: TRBV10-3
J: TRBJ1-1
size: -
CDR3: CAISETIVMNTEAFF

V: TRBV24-1
J: TRBJ2-1
size: -
CDR3: CATSDPGTSGSYEQFF

V: TRBV5-1
J: TRBJ2-3
size: -
CDR3: CASSLDRAVTDTQYF

V: TRBV6-5
J: TRBJ1-3
size: -
CDR3: CASRAGAGNTIYF

V: TRBV4-1
J: TRBJ2-5
size: -
CDR3: CASSQEHLADQETQYF

V: TRBV10-3
J: TRBJ2-2
size: -
CDR3: CAHRGQNTGELFF

V: TRBV19
J: TRBJ2-4
size: -
CDR3: CASTNIGGNIQYF

V: TRBV9
J: TRBJ2-2
size: -
CDR3: CASSFSTSGSPTGELFF